The source of this TCR beta chain is a study of cytomegalovirus exposure and HLA in healthy donors. This clone was counted between two and nine times. Those who donated were healthy bone marrow donors. PCR was performed using 60 Vbeta and 13 Jbeta primers. Clones were sequenced by immunoSEQ multiplex PCR, and TCRdb holds only the in-frame ones, with some missing. The sample includes around 150,000 clones, 68% seen only once; the top ten take around 3%. V shed 3 bases and J shed 0 bases, with 5 bases lying between them. CDR1 MNHNS and CDR2 SASEGT come from the germline V gene. The CDR3 sequence is 13 residues long.

The chain joins TRBV6-1 to TRBJ1-1; no firm D call. This receptor was obtained from a woman between 35 and 50 years old in good health and CMV-seropositive. Sequencing was performed on PBMCs. The CDR3, as DNA: TGTGCCAGCAGTGATATAATGAACACTGAAGCTTTCTTT. It encodes CASSDIMNTEAFF.